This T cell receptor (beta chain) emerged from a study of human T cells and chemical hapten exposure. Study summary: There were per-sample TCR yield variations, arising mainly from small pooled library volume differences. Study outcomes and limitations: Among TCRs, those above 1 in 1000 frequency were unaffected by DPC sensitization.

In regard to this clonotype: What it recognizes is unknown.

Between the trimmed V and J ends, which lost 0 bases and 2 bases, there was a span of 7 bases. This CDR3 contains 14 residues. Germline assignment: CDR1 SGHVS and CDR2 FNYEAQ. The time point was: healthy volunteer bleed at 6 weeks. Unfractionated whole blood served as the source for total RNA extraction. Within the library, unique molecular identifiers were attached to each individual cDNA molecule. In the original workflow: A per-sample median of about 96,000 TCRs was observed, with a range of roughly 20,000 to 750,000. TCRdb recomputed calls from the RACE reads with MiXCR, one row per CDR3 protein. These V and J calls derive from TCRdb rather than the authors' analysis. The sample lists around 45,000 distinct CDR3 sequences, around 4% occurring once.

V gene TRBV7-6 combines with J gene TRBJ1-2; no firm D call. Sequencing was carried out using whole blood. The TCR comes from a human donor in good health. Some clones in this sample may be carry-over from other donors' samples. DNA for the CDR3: TGTGCCAGCAGCTTAGCGGCGGGAAACTATGGCTACACCTTC. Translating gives CASSLAAGNYGYTF.